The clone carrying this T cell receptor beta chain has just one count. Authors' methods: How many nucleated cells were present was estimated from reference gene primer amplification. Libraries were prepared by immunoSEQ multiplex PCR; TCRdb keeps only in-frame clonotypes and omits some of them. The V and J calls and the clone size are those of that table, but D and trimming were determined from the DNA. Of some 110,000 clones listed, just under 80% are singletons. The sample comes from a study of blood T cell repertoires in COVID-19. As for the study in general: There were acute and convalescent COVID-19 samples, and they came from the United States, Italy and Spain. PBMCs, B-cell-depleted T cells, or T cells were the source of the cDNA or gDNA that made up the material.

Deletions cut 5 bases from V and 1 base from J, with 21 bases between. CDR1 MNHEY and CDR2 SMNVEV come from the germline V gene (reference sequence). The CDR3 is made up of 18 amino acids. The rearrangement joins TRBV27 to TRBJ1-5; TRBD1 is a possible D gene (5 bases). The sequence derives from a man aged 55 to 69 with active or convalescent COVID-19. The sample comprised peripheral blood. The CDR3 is CASSLEGQRSISNQPQHF. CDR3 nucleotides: TGTGCCAGCAGTCTGGAGGGGCAGAGATCAATCAGCAATCAGCCCCAGCATTTT.